This T cell receptor (beta chain) was captured by sequencing in a study of T cells in Graves' hyperthyroidism and ophthalmopathy (dated by TCRdb to between 2018 and 2020). About the investigation overall: Peripheral blood samples were taken at the time of initial diagnosis, prior to any treatment. After sampling, hyperthyroidism patients received methimazole starting at 30 mg daily, and ophthalmopathy patients received high-dose intravenous methylprednisolone. The paper reports TCR Vbeta CDR3 sequencing of fewer than 150 peripheral blood samples: fewer than 50 ophthalmopathy, roughly 74 hyperthyroidism and approximately 17 progressor patients. In six Graves' hyperthyroidism patients, the study also compared T-cell repertoires from thyroid tissue with T-cell repertoires from blood. For training and testing, the roughly 93 patients in the discovery cohort were randomly divided in a 7:3 ratio. Whether ophthalmopathy could be predicted prospectively was tested in an independent validation cohort made up of roughly 20 hyperthyroidism patients plus 17 patients who later progressed to ophthalmopathy. To identify TCR V-J signatures that set the groups apart, the researchers used a discovery cohort of about a hundred patients, made up of roughly 45 with Graves' ophthalmopathy and 55 to 65 with stable Graves' hyperthyroidism.

CDR3 length: 13 amino acids, cysteine to phenylalanine. Kept here is only the CDR3 DNA, which spans 39 bases and is read in frame from base 1. V is shortened by 6 bases, J by 3 bases, and the region joining them spans 15 bases. CDR1 and CDR2, per the germline V gene (reference sequence), are DFQATT and SNEGSKA. General study outcomes and caveats: In validation, progression to ophthalmopathy was predicted by the model with 55% to 71% sensitivity and under 85% specificity, a median of roughly six months before onset. Most expanded thyroid clonotypes (frequency above 0.001) were also detected in blood, a finding suggesting that blood repertoires may reflect thyroid immune responses. A model built on a 13 V-J signature distinguished ophthalmopathy from stable hyperthyroidism, reaching approximately 89% sensitivity and 81% to 83% specificity in cross-validation and 80%/75% in testing. Sample size was not statistically predetermined, and blinding of investigators to group allocation was not performed.

The TCR beta CDR3 regions were amplified from RNA transcripts. The TCR CDR3 was subjected to a first round of RT-PCR using the HTBI primer set and the Qiagen OneStep RT-PCR kit. Libraries were constructed in a second round of multiplex PCR, after which size selection and purification were performed. Sequencing of the libraries was done on an Illumina HiSeq2000 using paired-end 100 bp reads. The paper's processing steps were these. SOAPnuke was used to process the raw data, removing reads that contained adapters or uncalled bases, had a mean Phred below 15, or lacked an exact match to the constant primer or identifier. High-quality paired reads were merged using COPE v1.2.5, and each unique nucleotide sequence was defined as a clonotype. Clonotypes were aligned to IMGT TRBV, TRBD and TRBJ reference segments using MiTCR v1.1. The analysis included only V-J combinations with a frequency above 0.0001, which together covered approximately 99% of the repertoires. A TCS score was defined as the ratio between F50 (clonal expansion) and ExV (chaos), using BLOSUM62-based TCRdist between CDR3 peptides within each V-J. Welch's t-statistics and random forest reduced 450 to 600 V-J features to 13, which were used in a naive Bayes classifier (R e1071). TCRdb trimmed public reads at Q25 via fastp, called clones via MiXCR and kept in-frame beta chains. Rows matching on CDR3 protein sequence are summarized as one entry with the most common DNA and genes. These V and J calls rely on TCRdb rather than the paper's analysis. For this sample the table gives approximately 560,000 distinct CDR3 sequences, of which 15% to 17% were detected only once. The ten largest clones add up to approximately 7.4% of the sample.

Stable Graves' hyperthyroidism was defined as the absence of progression to ophthalmopathy over 18 months of follow-up. Hyperthyroidism patients were newly diagnosed, with disease duration under 2 months, and aged 18 to 65 years. Exclusion was applied to patients with uncontrolled infections, other autoimmune diseases, pregnancy or lactation. Diagnoses were established on the basis of clinical symptoms, serum thyroxine and TRAb, thyroid ultrasound, and orbital computed tomography. PBMCs were isolated from 10 ml of fresh peripheral blood by Ficoll-Paque density gradient centrifugation. Total RNA was extracted with Trizol reagent, and quality was checked on an Agilent 2100 Bioanalyzer. This clonotype was seen at least ten times. Its target antigen remains unknown. Per-nucleotide qualities are absent, and no much larger clonotype sits a single base away.

The chain employs TRBV20-1 and TRBJ2-7; no D gene call is confident. The clonotype originates from a woman between 25 and 40 years old with Graves' hyperthyroidism. Sequenced: blood. The nucleotide sequence reads TGCAGTGCGATCCCCGGGCCCCTCTACGAGCAGTACTTC. Translation gives CSAIPGPLYEQYF.